This T cell receptor beta chain appears in the sequencing data of a study of cytomegalovirus exposure and HLA in healthy donors. A word on this clone: Its target is unknown.

Study-level results: Most of the TCR beta V segments (in an earlier analysis) were productive either about 87% or about 30% of the time. A missense variant in DCLRE1C was later tied to TCR beta V- and J-gene trimming. Later analysis suggested most CMV-associated TCR beta chains were HLA-restricted.

PCR amplification relied on 60 Vbeta primers (plus 13 Jbeta primers). Sequencing was performed with immunoSEQ multiplex PCR; in TCRdb, only in-frame clones are kept and a portion is missing. Of approximately 120,000 clones in the sample, 74% were seen once. Sequencing was performed on PBMCs. The sequence came from a middle-aged man in good health and CMV-seropositive.

The CDR3 DNA follows: TGTGCCAGCAGTCGACAGGCAAAATCCACCGGGGAGCTGTTTTTT. Translated, it gives CASSRQAKSTGELFF. The chain couples TRBV9 to TRBJ2-2; tentative D call: TRBD1 (6 bases). The V end lost 5 bases, the J end lost 4 bases, and 15 bases lay between the germline ends. Germline CDR1 is SGDLS and CDR2 is YYNGEE. CDR3 length: 15 residues. Complete variable domain (other parts from reference TRBV9 and TRBJ2-2): DSGVTQTPKHLITATGQRVTLRCSPRSGDLSVYWYQQSLDQGLQFLIQYYNGEERAKGNILERFSAQQFPDLHSELNLSSLELGDSALYFCASSRQAKSTGELFFGEGSRLTVL.